This record covers a single TCR beta chain. This sample stems from a study of technical replicates of blood from a few donors. The repertoire was sequenced with immunoSEQ multiplex PCR; TCRdb's copy has only in-frame clones and lacks some. This table has roughly 56,000 clones, about 89% appearing once. The TCR was taken from a human donor in good health. Some clones in this sample may be carry-over from other donors' samples. Material: PBMCs.

Written as DNA, the CDR3 is TGTGCCAGCAGCCGGGGGGAGGCAGATACGCAGTATTTT. Its translation: CASSRGEADTQYF. The V and J genes are TRBV7-7 and TRBJ2-3; 7 positions agree with TRBD2. Germline CDR1 SSHAT, CDR2 FNYEAQ (reference sequence). The CDR3 sequence is 13 residues long. V was pared by 5 bases and J by 4 bases, with 3 bases of the junction left unmatched. The full variable domain, rest sourced from reference TRBV7-7 and TRBJ2-3, is GAGVSQSPRYKVTKRGQDVTLRCDPISSHATLYWYQQALGQGPEFLTYFNYEAQPDKSGLPSDRFSAERPEGSISTLTIQRTEQRDSAMYRCASSRGEADTQYFGPGTRLTVL.